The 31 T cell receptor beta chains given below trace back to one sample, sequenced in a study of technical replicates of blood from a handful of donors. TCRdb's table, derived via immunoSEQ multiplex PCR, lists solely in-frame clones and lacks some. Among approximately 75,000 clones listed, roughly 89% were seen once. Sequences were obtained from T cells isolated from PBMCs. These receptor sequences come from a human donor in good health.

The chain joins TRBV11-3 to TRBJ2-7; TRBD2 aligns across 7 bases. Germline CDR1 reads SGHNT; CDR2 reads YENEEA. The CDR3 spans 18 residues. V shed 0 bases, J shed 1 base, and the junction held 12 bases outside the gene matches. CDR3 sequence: CASSLERGGSGPSYEQYF. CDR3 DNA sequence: TGTGCCAGCAGCTTAGAAAGGGGAGGTAGCGGGCCTTCCTACGAGCAGTACTTC.

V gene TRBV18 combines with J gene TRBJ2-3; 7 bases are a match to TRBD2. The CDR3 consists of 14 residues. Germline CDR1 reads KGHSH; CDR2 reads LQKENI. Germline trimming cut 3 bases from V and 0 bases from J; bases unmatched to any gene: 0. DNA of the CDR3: TGTGCCAGCTCACCGGGACTAAGCACAGATACGCAGTATTTT. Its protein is CASSPGLSTDTQYF.

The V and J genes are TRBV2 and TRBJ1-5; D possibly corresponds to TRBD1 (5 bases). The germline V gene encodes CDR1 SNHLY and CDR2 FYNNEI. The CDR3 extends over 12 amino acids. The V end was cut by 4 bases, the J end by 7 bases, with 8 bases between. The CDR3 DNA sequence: TGTGCCAGCAGTGCGGGGGACCAGCCCCAGCATTTT. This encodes CASSAGDQPQHF.

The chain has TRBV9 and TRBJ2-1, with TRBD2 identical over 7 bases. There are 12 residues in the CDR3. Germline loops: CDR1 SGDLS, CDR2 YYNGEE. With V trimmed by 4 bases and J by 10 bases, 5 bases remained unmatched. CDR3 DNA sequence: TGTGCCAGCAGCCTAAGAGCGGGAGAGCAGTTCTTC. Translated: CASSLRAGEQFF.

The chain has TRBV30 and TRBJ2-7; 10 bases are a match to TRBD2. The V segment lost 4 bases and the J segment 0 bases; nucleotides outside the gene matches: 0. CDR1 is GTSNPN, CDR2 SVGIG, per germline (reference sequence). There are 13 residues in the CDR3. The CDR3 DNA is TGTGCCTGGACTAGCGGGAGCTCCTACGAGCAGTACTTC. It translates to CAWTSGSSYEQYF. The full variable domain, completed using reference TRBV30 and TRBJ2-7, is SQTIHQWPATLVQPVGSPLSLECTVEGTSNPNLYWYRQAAGRGLQLLFYSVGIGQISSEVPQNLSASRPQDRQFILSSKKLLLSDSGFYLCAWTSGSSYEQYFGPGTRLTVT.

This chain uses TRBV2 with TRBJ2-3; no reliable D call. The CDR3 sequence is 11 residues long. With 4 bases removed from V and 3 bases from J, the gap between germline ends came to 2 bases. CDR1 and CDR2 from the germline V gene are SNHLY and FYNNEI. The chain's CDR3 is CASSVTDTQYF. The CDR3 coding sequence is TGTGCCAGCAGTGTAACAGATACGCAGTATTTT.

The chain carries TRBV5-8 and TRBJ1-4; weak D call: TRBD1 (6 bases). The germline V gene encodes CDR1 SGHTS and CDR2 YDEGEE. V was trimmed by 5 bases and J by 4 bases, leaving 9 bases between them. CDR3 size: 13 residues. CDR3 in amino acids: CASRPRGNEKLFF. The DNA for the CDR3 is TGTGCCAGCAGACCCAGGGGTAATGAAAAACTGTTTTTT. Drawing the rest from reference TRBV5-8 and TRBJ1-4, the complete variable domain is EAGVTQSPTHLIKTRGQQATLRCSPISGHTSVYWYQQALGLGLQFLLWYDEGEERNRGNFPPRFSGRQFPNYSSELNVNALELEDSALYLCASRPRGNEKLFFGSGTQLSVL.

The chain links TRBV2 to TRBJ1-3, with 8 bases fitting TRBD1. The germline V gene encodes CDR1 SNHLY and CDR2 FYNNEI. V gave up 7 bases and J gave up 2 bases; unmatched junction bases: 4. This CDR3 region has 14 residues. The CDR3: CASTPQGAGNTIYF. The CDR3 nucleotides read TGTGCCAGCACCCCACAGGGGGCTGGAAACACCATATATTTT.

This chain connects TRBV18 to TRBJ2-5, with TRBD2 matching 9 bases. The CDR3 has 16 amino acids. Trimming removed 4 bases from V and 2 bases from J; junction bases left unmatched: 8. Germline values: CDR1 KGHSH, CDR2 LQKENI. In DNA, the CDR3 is TGTGCCAGCTCACTGAATAGCGGGAGACTTCAAGAGACCCAGTACTTC. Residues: CASSLNSGRLQETQYF.

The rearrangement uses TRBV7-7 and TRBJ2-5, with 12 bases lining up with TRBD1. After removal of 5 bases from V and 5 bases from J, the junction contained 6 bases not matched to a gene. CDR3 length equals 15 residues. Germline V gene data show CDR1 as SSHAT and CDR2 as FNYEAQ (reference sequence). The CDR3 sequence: CASSRDRGRGETQYF. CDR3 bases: TGTGCCAGCAGCAGGGACAGGGGGCGCGGGGAGACCCAGTACTTC.

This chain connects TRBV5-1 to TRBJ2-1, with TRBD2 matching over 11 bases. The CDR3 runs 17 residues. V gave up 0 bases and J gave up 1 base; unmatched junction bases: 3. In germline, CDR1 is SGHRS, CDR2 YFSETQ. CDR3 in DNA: TGCGCCAGCAGCTTGGGGACTAGCGGGTCGTCCTACAATGAGCAGTTCTTC. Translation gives CASSLGTSGSSYNEQFF.

The CDR3 region is CASNPFGGGNTEAFF. Here the CDR3 DNA reads TGTGCCAGCAACCCCTTTGGAGGAGGGAACACTGAAGCTTTCTTT. The rearrangement links TRBV6-5 to TRBJ1-1; D ambiguous. Germline assignment: CDR1 MNHEY and CDR2 SVGAGI. The CDR3 length is 15 residues. V lost 7 bases to trimming and J lost 1 base, with 16 bases between them.

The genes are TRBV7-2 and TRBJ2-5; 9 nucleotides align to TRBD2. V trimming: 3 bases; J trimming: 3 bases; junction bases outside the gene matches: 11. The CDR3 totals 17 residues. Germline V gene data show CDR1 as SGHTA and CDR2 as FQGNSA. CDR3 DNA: TGTGCCAGCAGCTTTTATCTGAAGCGGGAGGTTGAAGAGACCCAGTACTTC. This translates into CASSFYLKREVEETQYF.

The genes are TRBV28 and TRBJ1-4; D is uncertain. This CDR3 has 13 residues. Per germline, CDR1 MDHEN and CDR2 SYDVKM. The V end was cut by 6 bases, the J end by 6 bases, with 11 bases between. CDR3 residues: CASRRSVHEKLFF. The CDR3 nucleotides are TGTGCCAGCAGGCGGTCGGTCCATGAAAAACTGTTTTTT.

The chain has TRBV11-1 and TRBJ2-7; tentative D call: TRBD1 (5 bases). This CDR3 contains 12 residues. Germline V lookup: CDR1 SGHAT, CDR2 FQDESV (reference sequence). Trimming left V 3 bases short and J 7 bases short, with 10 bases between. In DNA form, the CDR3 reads TGTGCCAGCAGCTTTACAGGAGAGGAGCAGTACTTC. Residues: CASSFTGEEQYF.

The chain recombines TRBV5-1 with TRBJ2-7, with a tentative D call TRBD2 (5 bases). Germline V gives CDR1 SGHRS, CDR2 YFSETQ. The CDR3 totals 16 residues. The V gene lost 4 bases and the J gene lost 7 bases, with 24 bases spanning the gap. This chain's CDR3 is CASSPWAFSSSGEQYF. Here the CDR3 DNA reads TGCGCCAGCAGCCCTTGGGCCTTCTCCTCTTCGGGGGAGCAGTACTTC.

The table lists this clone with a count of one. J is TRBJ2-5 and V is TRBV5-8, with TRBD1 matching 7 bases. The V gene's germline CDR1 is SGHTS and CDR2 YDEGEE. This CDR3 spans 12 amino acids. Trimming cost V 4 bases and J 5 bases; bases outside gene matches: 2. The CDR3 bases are TGTGCCAGCAGCCTACAGGGGGAGACCCAGTACTTC. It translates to CASSLQGETQYF.

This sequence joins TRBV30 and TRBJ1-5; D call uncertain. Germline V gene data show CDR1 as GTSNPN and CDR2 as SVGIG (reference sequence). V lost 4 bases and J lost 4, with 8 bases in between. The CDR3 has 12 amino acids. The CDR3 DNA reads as TGTGCCTGGAACATGGTAAATCAGCCCCAGCATTTT. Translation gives CAWNMVNQPQHF.

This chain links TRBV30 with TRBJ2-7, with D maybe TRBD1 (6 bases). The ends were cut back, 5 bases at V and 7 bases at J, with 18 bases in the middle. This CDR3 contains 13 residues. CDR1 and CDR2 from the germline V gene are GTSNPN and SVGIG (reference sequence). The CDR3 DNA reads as TGTGCCTGGGGTGGACCGTCGGACAGAGAGCAGTACTTC. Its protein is CAWGGPSDREQYF.

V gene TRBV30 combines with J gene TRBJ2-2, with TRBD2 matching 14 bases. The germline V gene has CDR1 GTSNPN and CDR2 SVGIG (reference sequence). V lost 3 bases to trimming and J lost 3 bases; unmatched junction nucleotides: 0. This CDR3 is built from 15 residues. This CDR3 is CAWRTSGRDTGELFF. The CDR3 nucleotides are TGTGCCTGGAGGACTAGCGGGAGGGACACCGGGGAGCTGTTTTTT. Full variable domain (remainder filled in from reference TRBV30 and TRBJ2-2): SQTIHQWPATLVQPVGSPLSLECTVEGTSNPNLYWYRQAAGRGLQLLFYSVGIGQISSEVPQNLSASRPQDRQFILSSKKLLLSDSGFYLCAWRTSGRDTGELFFGEGSRLTVL.

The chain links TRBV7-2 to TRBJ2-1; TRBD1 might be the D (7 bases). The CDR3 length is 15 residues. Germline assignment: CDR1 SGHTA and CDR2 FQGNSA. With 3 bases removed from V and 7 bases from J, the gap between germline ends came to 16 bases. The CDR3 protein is CASSFGRGDFNEQFF. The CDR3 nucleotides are TGTGCCAGCAGCTTTGGCAGGGGGGACTTTAATGAGCAGTTCTTC.

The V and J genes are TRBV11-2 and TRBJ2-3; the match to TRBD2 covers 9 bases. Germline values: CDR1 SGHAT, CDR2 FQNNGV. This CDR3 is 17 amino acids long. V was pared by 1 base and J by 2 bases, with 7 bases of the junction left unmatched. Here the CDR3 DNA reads TGTGCCAGCAGCTTAGCGGCACTAGCGGGTAACACAGATACGCAGTATTTT. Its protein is CASSLAALAGNTDTQYF. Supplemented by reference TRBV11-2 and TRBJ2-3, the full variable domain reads EAGVAQSPRYKIIEKRQSVAFWCNPISGHATLYWYQQILGQGPKLLIQFQNNGVVDDSQLPKDRFSAERLKGVDSTLKIQPAKLEDSAVYLCASSLAALAGNTDTQYFGPGTRLTVL.

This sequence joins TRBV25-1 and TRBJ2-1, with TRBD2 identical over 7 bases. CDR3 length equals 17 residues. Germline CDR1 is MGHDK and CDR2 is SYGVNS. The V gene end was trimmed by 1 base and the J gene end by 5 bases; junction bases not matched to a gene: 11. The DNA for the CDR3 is TGTGCCAGCAGTGAATTAGGAGCTAGCGGACTACACAATGAGCAGTTCTTC. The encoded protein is CASSELGASGLHNEQFF. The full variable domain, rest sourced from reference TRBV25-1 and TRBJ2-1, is EADIYQTPRYLVIGTGKKITLECSQTMGHDKMYWYQQDPGMELHLIHYSYGVNSTEKGDLSSESTVSRIRTEHFPLTLESARPSHTSQYLCASSELGASGLHNEQFFGPGTRLTVL.

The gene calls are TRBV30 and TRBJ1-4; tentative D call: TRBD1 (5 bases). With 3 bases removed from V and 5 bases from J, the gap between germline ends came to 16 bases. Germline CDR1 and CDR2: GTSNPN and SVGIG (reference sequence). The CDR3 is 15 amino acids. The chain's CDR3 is CAWSWAGLSNEKLFF. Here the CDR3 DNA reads TGTGCCTGGAGCTGGGCGGGACTGTCAAATGAAAAACTGTTTTTT.

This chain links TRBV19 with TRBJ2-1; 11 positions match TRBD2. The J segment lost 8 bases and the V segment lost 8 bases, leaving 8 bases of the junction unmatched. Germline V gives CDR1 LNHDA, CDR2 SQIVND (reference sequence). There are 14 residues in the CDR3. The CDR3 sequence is CASGTSGSRDEQFF. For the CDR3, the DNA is TGTGCCAGTGGGACTAGCGGATCAAGGGATGAGCAGTTCTTC.

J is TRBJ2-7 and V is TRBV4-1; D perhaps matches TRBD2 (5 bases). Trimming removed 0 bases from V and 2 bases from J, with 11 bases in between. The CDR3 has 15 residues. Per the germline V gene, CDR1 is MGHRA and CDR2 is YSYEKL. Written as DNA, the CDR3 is TGCGCCAGCAGCCAAGACCAGCGGAACACCTACGAGCAGTACTTC. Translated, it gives CASSQDQRNTYEQYF.

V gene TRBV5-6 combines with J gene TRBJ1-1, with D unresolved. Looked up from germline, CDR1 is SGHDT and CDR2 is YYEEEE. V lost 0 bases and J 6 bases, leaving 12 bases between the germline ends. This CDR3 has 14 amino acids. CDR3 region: CASSLEIWAAEAFF. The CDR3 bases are TGTGCCAGCAGCTTGGAGATTTGGGCAGCTGAAGCTTTCTTT.

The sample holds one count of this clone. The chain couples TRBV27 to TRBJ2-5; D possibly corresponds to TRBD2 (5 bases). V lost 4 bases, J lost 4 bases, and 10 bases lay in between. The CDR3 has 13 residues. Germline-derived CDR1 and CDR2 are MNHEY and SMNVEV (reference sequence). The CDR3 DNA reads TGTGCCAGCAGTTGGAGGAGTGGAGAGACCCAGTACTTC. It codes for CASSWRSGETQYF.

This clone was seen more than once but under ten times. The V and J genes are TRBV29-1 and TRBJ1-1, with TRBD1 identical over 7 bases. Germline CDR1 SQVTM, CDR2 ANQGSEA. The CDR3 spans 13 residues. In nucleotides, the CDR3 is TGCATCATAGCCCAGGGGGAGGACACTGAAGCTTTCTTT. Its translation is CIIAQGEDTEAFF.

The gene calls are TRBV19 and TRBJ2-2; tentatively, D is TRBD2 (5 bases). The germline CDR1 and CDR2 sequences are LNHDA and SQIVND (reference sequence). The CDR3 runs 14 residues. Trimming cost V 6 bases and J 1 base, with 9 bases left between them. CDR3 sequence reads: CASRTGMNTGELFF. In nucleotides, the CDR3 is TGTGCCAGTAGAACCGGGATGAACACCGGGGAGCTGTTTTTT.

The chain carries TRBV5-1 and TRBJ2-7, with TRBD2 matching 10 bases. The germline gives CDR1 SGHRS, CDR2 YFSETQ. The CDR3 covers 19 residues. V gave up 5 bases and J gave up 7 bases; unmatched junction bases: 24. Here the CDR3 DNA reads TGCGCCAGCAGTCTGGACAGGATGAGGACTAGCGGAGCCCAACGGGAGCAGTACTTC. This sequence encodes CASSLDRMRTSGAQREQYF.